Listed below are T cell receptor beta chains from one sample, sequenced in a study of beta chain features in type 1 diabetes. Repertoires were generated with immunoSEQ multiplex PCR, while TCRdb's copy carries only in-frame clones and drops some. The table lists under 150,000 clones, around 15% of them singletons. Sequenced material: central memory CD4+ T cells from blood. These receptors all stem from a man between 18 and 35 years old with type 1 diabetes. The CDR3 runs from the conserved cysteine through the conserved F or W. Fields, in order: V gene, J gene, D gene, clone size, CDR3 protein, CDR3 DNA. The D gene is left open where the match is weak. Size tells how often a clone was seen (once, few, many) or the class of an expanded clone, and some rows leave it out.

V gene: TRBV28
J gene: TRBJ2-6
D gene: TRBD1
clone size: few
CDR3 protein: CASGLTGRRSGANVLTF
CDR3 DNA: TGTGCCAGCGGCCTGACAGGGCGAAGGTCTGGGGCCAACGTCCTGACTTTC

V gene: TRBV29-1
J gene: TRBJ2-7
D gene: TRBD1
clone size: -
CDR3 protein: CSVARDRSYEQYF
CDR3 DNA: TGCAGCGTTGCCCGGGACAGGTCCTACGAGCAGTACTTC

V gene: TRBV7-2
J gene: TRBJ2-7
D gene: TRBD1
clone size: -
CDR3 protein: CASSPGTDSYEQYF
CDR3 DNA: TGTGCCAGCAGCCCCGGGACAGACTCCTACGAGCAGTACTTC

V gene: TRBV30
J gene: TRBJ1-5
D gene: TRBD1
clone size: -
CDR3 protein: CAWRTGTGNQPQHF
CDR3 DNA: TGTGCCTGGAGGACCGGGACAGGCAATCAGCCCCAGCATTTT

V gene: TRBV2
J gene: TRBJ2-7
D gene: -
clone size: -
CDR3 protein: CASMDTSSYEQYF
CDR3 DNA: TGTGCCAGCATGGACACTTCATCCTACGAGCAGTACTTC

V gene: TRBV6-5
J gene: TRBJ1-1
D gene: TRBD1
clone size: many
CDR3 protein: CASRAGQGNTEAFF
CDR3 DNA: TGTGCCAGCAGGGCGGGACAGGGGAACACTGAAGCTTTCTTT

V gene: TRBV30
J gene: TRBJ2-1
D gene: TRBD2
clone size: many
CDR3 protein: CAWNPGLAGKNEQFF
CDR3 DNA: TGTGCCTGGAACCCGGGACTAGCGGGAAAAAATGAGCAGTTCTTC

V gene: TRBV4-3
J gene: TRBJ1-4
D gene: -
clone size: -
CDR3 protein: CASSQGQDGSYEKLFF
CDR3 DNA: TGCGCCAGCAGCCAAGGCCAGGATGGGAGCTATGAAAAACTGTTTTTT

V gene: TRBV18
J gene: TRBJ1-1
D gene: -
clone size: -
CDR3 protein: CASSRSRNEAFF
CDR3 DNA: TGTGCCAGCTCACGATCCCGGAATGAAGCTTTCTTT

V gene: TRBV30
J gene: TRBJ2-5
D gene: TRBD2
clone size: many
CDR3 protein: CAWSVAGPAQYF
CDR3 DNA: TGTGCCTGGAGTGTAGCGGGGCCCGCCCAGTACTTC

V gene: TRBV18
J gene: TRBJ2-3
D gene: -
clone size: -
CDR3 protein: CASSPLDTQYF
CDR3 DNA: TGTGCCAGCTCACCTTTAGATACGCAGTATTTT

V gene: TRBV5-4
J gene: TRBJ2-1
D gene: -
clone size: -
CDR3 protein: CASEEGSGSSYNEQFF
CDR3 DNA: TGTGCCAGCGAGGAGGGTAGCGGAAGCTCCTACAATGAGCAGTTCTTC

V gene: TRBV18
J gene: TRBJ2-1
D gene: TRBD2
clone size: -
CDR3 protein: CASSPWIAGSSYNEQFF
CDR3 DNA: TGTGCCAGCTCACCCTGGATAGCGGGATCCTCCTACAATGAGCAGTTCTTC